A selection of T cell receptor beta chains follows, all from one sample in a study of PD-1 blockade in classical Hodgkin lymphoma. Measured with immunoSEQ multiplex PCR; TCRdb has only the in-frame clones, and not every one. The sample consists of about 93,000 clones, around four fifths of them appearing once. The material was peripheral blood mononuclear cells (PBMCs), obtained before the fourth cycle of nivolumab. These TCRs come from a human donor with classical Hodgkin lymphoma. Each CDR3 is given with its conserved first and last residue. The order of the fields is D gene, J gene, clone size, V gene, CDR3 protein, CDR3 DNA. D genes are given only for firm matches. For some rows the clone size is stated as once, few or many, or as a class when expanded; others skip it.

>TRBD1|TRBJ1-4|few|TRBV9
CASADGQGVNEKLFF
TGTGCCAGCGCGGACGGGCAGGGGGTAAATGAAAAACTGTTTTTT
>.|TRBJ2-2|.|TRBV7-2
CASSPREAGELFF
TGTGCCAGCAGCCCGAGGGAGGCCGGGGAGCTGTTTTTT
>.|TRBJ1-6|.|TRBV5-1
CASSLSIGGGNSPLHF
TGCGCCAGCAGCTTATCTATAGGGGGGGGAAATTCACCCCTCCACTTT
>TRBD2|TRBJ2-3|.|TRBV15
CATSRDPPGGPLVTDTQYF
TGTGCCACCAGCAGAGATCCACCGGGAGGGCCGTTGGTGACAGATACGCAGTATTTT
>TRBD1|TRBJ2-2|.|TRBV5-1
CASSGTVNTGELFF
TGCGCCAGCTCCGGGACAGTTAACACCGGGGAGCTGTTTTTT
>.|TRBJ2-5|.|TRBV10-3
CAIKDPSLREETQYF
TGTGCCATCAAAGACCCGAGCCTTAGAGAAGAGACCCAGTACTTC
>.|TRBJ2-1|.|TRBV7-2
CASSLPRRAYEQFF
TGTGCCAGCAGCTTACCAAGGCGGGCGTATGAGCAGTTCTTC
>TRBD1|TRBJ2-7|.|TRBV25-1
CASSEGDRFPYEQYF
TGTGCCAGCAGTGAAGGGGACAGGTTTCCCTACGAGCAGTACTTC
>TRBD1|TRBJ2-5|.|TRBV5-6
CASSLGQGKTQYF
TGTGCCAGCAGCTTGGGACAGGGAAAGACCCAGTACTTC
>TRBD1|TRBJ1-5|.|TRBV7-8
CASSLGGDRAGYSNQPQHF
TGTGCCAGCAGCTTAGGAGGGGACAGGGCGGGTTACAGCAATCAGCCCCAGCATTTT
>.|TRBJ1-4|few|TRBV19
CASSQTATNEKLFF
TGTGCCAGTAGCCAGACAGCAACTAATGAAAAACTGTTTTTT
>.|TRBJ2-5|.|TRBV9
CASSPSRRWYQETQYF
TGTGCCAGCAGCCCTTCGCGCCGTTGGTACCAAGAGACCCAGTACTTC
>.|TRBJ2-2|.|TRBV28
CASSGPNLNTGELFF
TGTGCCAGCAGTGGTCCTAATTTGAACACCGGGGAGCTGTTTTTT
>TRBD1|TRBJ1-2|once|TRBV7-6
CASSRGGQGYGYTF
TGTGCCAGCAGCCGGGGGGGACAGGGCTATGGCTACACCTTC
>.|TRBJ2-3|.|TRBV6-5
CASSPGSSTQYF
TGTGCCAGCAGCCCCGGATCGTCAACGCAGTATTTT
>.|TRBJ1-2|.|TRBV6-5
CASSYSLVYGYTF
TGTGCCAGCAGTTACTCTCTAGTCTATGGCTACACCTTC
>TRBD2|TRBJ2-2|.|TRBV18
CASSPWTSGPNTGELFF
TGTGCCAGCTCACCGTGGACTAGCGGACCGAACACCGGGGAGCTGTTTTTT
>.|TRBJ2-7|.|TRBV10-3
CAISDMGIRYEQYF
TGTGCCATCAGTGATATGGGGATTAGGTACGAGCAGTACTTC
>.|TRBJ2-5|.|TRBV7-2
CASSLRSGTQYF
TGTGCCAGCAGCCTAAGATCTGGGACCCAGTACTTC
>.|TRBJ2-1|.|TRBV25-1
CASSEGSSYNEQFF
TGTGCCAGCAGTGAAGGAAGCTCCTACAATGAGCAGTTCTTC
>TRBD1|TRBJ2-7|.|TRBV27
CASSLSGGYEQYF
TGTGCCAGCAGTCTTTCAGGGGGTTACGAGCAGTACTTC
>TRBD1|TRBJ1-1|.|TRBV11-2
CASRGQGAANTEAFF
TGTGCCAGCAGAGGACAGGGGGCAGCGAACACTGAAGCTTTCTTT
>.|TRBJ1-1|.|TRBV6-6
CASSPGARNTEAFF
TGTGCCAGCAGCCCCGGTGCCCGGAACACTGAAGCTTTCTTT
>.|TRBJ2-5|.|TRBV28
CASSLMETQYF
TGTGCCAGCAGTTTGATGGAGACCCAGTACTTC
>TRBD2|TRBJ2-3|.|TRBV5-1
CAPQRGSTDTQYF
TGCGCCCCCCAGCGGGGGAGCACAGATACGCAGTATTTT
>.|TRBJ1-2|.|TRBV28
CASSPHEGLGVGDYGYTF
TGTGCCAGCAGTCCCCATGAGGGCTTGGGGGTGGGGGACTATGGCTACACCTTC
>TRBD1|TRBJ1-1|few|TRBV5-1
CASSLAGGTGKAFF
TGCGCCAGCAGCTTGGCCGGGGGGACAGGGAAAGCTTTCTTT
>.|TRBJ2-7|.|TRBV28
CASRTGTVGLEQYF
TGTGCCAGCAGAACCGGGACGGTCGGTCTCGAGCAGTACTTC
>.|TRBJ2-2|.|TRBV9
CASSVGENTGELFF
TGTGCCAGCAGCGTAGGAGAGAACACCGGGGAGCTGTTTTTT
>.|TRBJ2-5|.|TRBV9
CASSVEDQGETQYF
TGTGCCAGCAGCGTAGAGGATCAGGGGGAGACCCAGTACTTC
>.|TRBJ1-1|.|TRBV6-5
CASPPDGNTEAFF
TGTGCCAGCCCCCCAGACGGGAACACTGAAGCTTTCTTT
>.|TRBJ1-1|once|TRBV5-1
CASSLDRAGTEAFF
TGCGCCAGCAGCTTGGACAGGGCGGGTACTGAAGCTTTCTTT
>.|TRBJ1-4|.|TRBV28
CASIGFRATNEKLFF
TGTGCCAGCATTGGGTTCAGGGCAACTAATGAAAAACTGTTTTTT
>TRBD2|TRBJ2-7|.|TRBV6-1
CASSPRLAGEGEQYF
TGTGCCAGCAGTCCACGACTAGCGGGAGAGGGCGAGCAGTACTTC
>.|TRBJ2-7|.|TRBV2
CASSGPSYEQYF
TGTGCCAGTTCCGGGCCTTCCTACGAGCAGTACTTC
>.|TRBJ1-2|.|TRBV10-3
CAISAGPEGYTF
TGTGCCATCAGTGCCGGGCCAGAAGGCTACACCTTC
>TRBD1|TRBJ1-5|.|TRBV18
CASSGGQGRGQPQHF
TGTGCCAGCTCAGGGGGACAGGGAAGGGGTCAGCCCCAGCATTTT
>.|TRBJ2-3|.|TRBV14
CASSLNTGSIDTQYF
TGTGCCAGCAGCCTGAACACTGGGTCGATAGATACGCAGTATTTT
>.|TRBJ2-2|.|TRBV18
CASSPPLRFREDTGELFF
TGTGCCAGCTCACCACCATTGAGGTTCAGGGAAGACACCGGGGAGCTGTTTTTT
>TRBD1|TRBJ2-5|once|TRBV29-1
CSAPRTGGGGETQYF
TGCAGCGCCCCCCGGACAGGGGGTGGGGGAGAGACCCAGTACTTC
>.|TRBJ1-2|.|TRBV11-2
CASSLATTDYGYTF
TGTGCCAGCAGCTTAGCGACGACAGACTATGGCTACACCTTC
>TRBD1|TRBJ1-2|.|TRBV29-1
CSGSGQGNYGYTF
TGCAGCGGATCGGGACAGGGGAACTATGGCTACACCTTC
>.|TRBJ2-3|.|TRBV7-2
CASSLGVGGTSTDTQYF
TGTGCCAGCAGCTTAGGGGTTGGGGGGACTAGCACAGATACGCAGTATTTT
>.|TRBJ1-5|.|TRBV19
CASINGEYSNQPQHF
TGTGCCAGTATCAACGGAGAATATAGCAATCAGCCCCAGCATTTT
>.|TRBJ2-3|.|TRBV6-1
CASSDGTSTDTQYF
TGTGCCAGCAGTGACGGAACTAGCACAGATACGCAGTATTTT
>TRBD2|TRBJ2-7|.|TRBV5-1
CASRIGTSGRALIEQYF
TGCGCCAGCAGAATAGGCACTAGCGGGAGGGCCTTAATTGAGCAGTACTTC
>TRBD2|TRBJ2-1|.|TRBV5-8
CASSLSASGGRNEQFF
TGTGCCAGCAGCTTATCGGCTAGCGGAGGACGCAATGAGCAGTTCTTC
>TRBD1|TRBJ1-1|few|TRBV7-3
CASSLTGQGNTEAFF
TGTGCCAGCAGCTTAACCGGACAGGGGAACACTGAAGCTTTCTTT
>TRBD2|TRBJ2-2|.|TRBV29-1
CSVEKRGTGELFF
TGCAGCGTTGAGAAGCGGGGGACCGGGGAGCTGTTTTTT
>TRBD1|TRBJ2-7|.|TRBV19
CASSSWTGGTYEQYF
TGTGCCAGTAGTTCCTGGACAGGGGGGACGTACGAGCAGTACTTC
>TRBD1|TRBJ1-5|many|TRBV5-6
CASSSQGSNQPQHF
TGTGCCAGCAGCTCACAGGGGAGCAATCAGCCCCAGCATTTT
>.|TRBJ2-5|.|TRBV28
CASSPWTLSDQETQYF
TGTGCCAGCAGCCCCTGGACGTTGTCCGACCAAGAGACCCAGTACTTC
>.|TRBJ2-3|.|TRBV9
CASSASGSTDTQYF
TGCGCCAGCAGCGCCAGCGGGAGCACAGATACGCAGTATTTT
>TRBD1|TRBJ2-5|.|TRBV25-1
CASSELGTGRGETQYF
TGTGCCAGCAGTGAATTGGGGACAGGGCGCGGGGAGACCCAGTACTTC
>.|TRBJ1-3|.|TRBV4-1
CASSPWPNSGNTIYF
TGCGCCAGCAGCCCTTGGCCGAACTCTGGAAACACCATATATTTT